This T cell receptor beta chain was identified during a study of T-cell memory formation after mild COVID-19. On the study more broadly: TCR clusters showed largely donor specificity.

The study, taken as a whole, reports: Mainly in CM and EM were contracting CD4+ clones; CD8+ were in EMRA.

The CDR3 spans 13 residues. Trimming shortened V by 7 bases and J by 3 bases, and 7 bases separated the two germline ends. In germline, CDR1 is MNHEY, CDR2 SVGEGT. Each CDR3 protein gets one entry after TCRdb re-called the 5' RACE reads with MiXCR. Of about 290,000 distinct CDR3 sequences listed, 15% to 20% are singletons. This clonotype was counted only a few times. What it binds is not known. This rearrangement joins TRBV6-2 or TRBV6-3 to TRBJ2-6; the D is unclear. This receptor was obtained from a man between 18 and 29 years old who had mild COVID-19 (a few samples of this study predate the infection). Cell type and time point are not known. Sequencing was done on a sample of PBMCs or a T cell subset sorted from them (not recorded which). The DNA of the CDR3 is TGTGCCAGCACCACGGGTGGGGCCAACGTCCTGACTTTC. Translated: CASTTGGANVLTF.